Below, 28 T cell receptor beta chains from the same sample are listed, as sequenced in a study of blood T cells in healthy people across ages. A second PCR of roughly 7 to 11 cycles used a sample-barcoded 5' primer and a J-beta primer mix. TCRdb redid the calling of the 5' RACE reads with MiXCR, one entry per CDR3 protein. Found here are roughly 1,100,000 distinct CDR3 sequences, less than 25% of them singletons; the top ten hold less than 0.85%. The data also belong to a second study, concerning T cells of mothers and their children.

Sequencing used blood. All receptors derive from a girl aged 2 to 9 in good health.

This clonotype was seen a few times. V is TRBV20-1 and J is TRBJ1-1, with D possibly being TRBD1 (6 bases). The germline V gene encodes CDR1 DFQATT and CDR2 SNEGSKA (reference sequence). This CDR3 region has 14 residues. V was pared by 6 bases and J by 4 bases, with 18 bases between. CDR3 nucleotides: TGCAGTGCCCAAAGTGGACAGATTTTCACTGAAGCTTTCTTT. Its protein is CSAQSGQIFTEAFF.

A few counts support this clonotype. This rearrangement joins TRBV28 to TRBJ2-2; D unclear. V gave up 10 bases and J gave up 5 bases, with 8 bases separating them. The length of the CDR3 is 11 residues. Germline V gives CDR1 MDHEN, CDR2 SYDVKM. CDR3 residues: CATTETGELFF. CDR3 nucleotide sequence: TGTGCCACCACAGAGACCGGGGAGCTGTTTTTT.

Points on this clonotype: Compared with germline, one end of the junction differs, possibly owing to a read error. The genes are TRBV7-2 and TRBJ2-3; 15 bases fit TRBD2. In germline, CDR1 is SGHTA, CDR2 FQGNSA. This CDR3 comprises 12 residues. CDR3: CASSLGTSGGAF. In DNA form, the CDR3 reads TGTGCCAGCAGCTTAGGGACTAGCGGGGGGGCTTTT.

This clonotype was seen a few times. The chain carries TRBV2 and TRBJ1-1; the D is unclear. The germline gives CDR1 SNHLY, CDR2 FYNNEI. V was trimmed by 5 bases and J by 5 bases, leaving 15 bases between them. There are 14 residues in the CDR3. The CDR3 is CASSPPLGGTEAFF. CDR3 nucleotide sequence: TGTGCCAGCAGTCCTCCCTTGGGTGGGACTGAAGCTTTCTTT.

This clonotype was picked up a small number of times. The gene calls are TRBV18 and TRBJ1-1, with TRBD1 as a possible D gene (5 bases). Trimming removed 1 base from V and 6 bases from J, with 21 bases in between. The CDR3 loop spans 17 amino acids. Per the germline V gene, CDR1 is KGHSH and CDR2 is LQKENI. CDR3 region: CASSPHLLGDVNPEAFF. As DNA, the CDR3 is TGTGCCAGCTCACCACACTTACTCGGGGACGTTAACCCTGAAGCTTTCTTT.

V is TRBV7-3 and J is TRBJ2-1, with 7 nucleotides matching TRBD2. With V trimmed by 2 bases and J by 6 bases, 4 bases remained unmatched. The germline V gene has CDR1 SGHTA and CDR2 FQGTGA. The CDR3 contains 14 residues. CDR3 loop: CASSLQRDSNEQFF. In DNA, the CDR3 is TGTGCCAGCAGCTTACAGCGGGATAGCAATGAGCAGTTCTTC.

This clonotype showed up just a few times. The chain uses TRBV3-1 and TRBJ2-7; no clear D gene. The germline gives CDR1 LGHDT, CDR2 YNNKEL (reference sequence). This CDR3 is 13 amino acids long. Trimming left V 0 bases short and J 10 bases short, with 13 bases between. In nucleotides, the CDR3 is TGTGCCAGCAGCCAAGATCGAGGAGTGCCCCAGTACTTC. It codes for CASSQDRGVPQYF.

This clonotype was observed a handful of times. The CDR3 nucleotides read TGTGCCAGTCGCAGGGAAAGCATTTCCAGAACCGGGGAGCTGTTTTTT. It translates to CASRRESISRTGELFF. The V gene is TRBV7-2, the J gene TRBJ2-2, with D possibly TRBD1 on 5 matching bases. The V end lost 9 bases, the J end lost 5 bases, and 22 bases lay between the germline ends. This CDR3 comprises 16 residues. Germline CDR1 and CDR2: SGHTA and FQGNSA.

The chain couples TRBV20-1 to TRBJ1-1; unclear D gene. The CDR3 sequence is 12 residues long. Per the germline V gene, CDR1 is DFQATT and CDR2 is SNEGSKA (reference sequence). The V gene lost 8 bases and the J gene lost 2 bases, with 12 bases spanning the gap. CDR3 sequence: CSTSSTNTEAFF. CDR3 bases: TGCAGTACCTCGTCTACTAACACTGAAGCTTTCTTT.

The genes are TRBV7-6 and TRBJ2-1; 8 bases map to TRBD1. The CDR3 covers 17 residues. After removal of 5 bases from V and 3 bases from J, the junction contained 12 bases not matched to a gene. From germline, CDR1 is SGHVS and CDR2 FNYEAQ. Written as DNA, the CDR3 is TGTGCCAGCAGCGAAAGGACAGGGATGAGTGGCTACAATGAGCAGTTCTTC. This codes for CASSERTGMSGYNEQFF.

This chain links TRBV12-3 or TRBV12-4 with TRBJ2-7, with 12 nucleotides matching TRBD1. J was trimmed by 0 bases and V by 5 bases; bases with no gene match: 8. The CDR3 runs 17 residues. The chain's CDR3 is CASSPRDRGRVSYEQYF. The CDR3 nucleotides read TGTGCCAGCAGTCCCCGGGACAGGGGGCGCGTCTCCTACGAGCAGTACTTC.

There are a few counts of this clonotype. V is TRBV20-1 and J is TRBJ1-1; D gene unclear. Trimming removed 0 bases from V and 11 bases from J, with 16 bases in between. The CDR3 loop spans 13 amino acids. The germline V gene has CDR1 DFQATT and CDR2 SNEGSKA (reference sequence). This CDR3 is CSARDLRTSGAFF. For the CDR3, the DNA is TGCAGTGCTAGAGATCTGAGGACGTCGGGGGCTTTCTTT.

The chain couples TRBV25-1 to TRBJ2-7; 7 bases agree with TRBD2. Germline V lookup: CDR1 MGHDK, CDR2 SYGVNS. V lost 1 base to trimming and J lost 5 bases; unmatched junction nucleotides: 8. This CDR3 is 15 amino acids long. CDR3 in DNA: TGTGCCAGCAGTGAATTAGGTAGCGGGCTAGACGAGCAGTACTTC. Translating it yields CASSELGSGLDEQYF.

The chain uses TRBV4-1 and TRBJ2-7, with D possibly being TRBD1 (5 bases). V gave up 0 bases and J gave up 3 bases, with 15 bases separating them. Germline CDR1 is MGHRA and CDR2 is YSYEKL. The CDR3 is 16 amino acids. The CDR3: CASSQDVGQGNYEQYF. The CDR3 nucleotides are TGCGCCAGCAGCCAAGATGTGGGGCAGGGTAACTACGAGCAGTACTTC.

This clonotype has more than one count but fewer than ten. The rearrangement joins TRBV3-1 to TRBJ2-1, with unresolved D. The CDR3 loop spans 16 amino acids. Germline CDR1 and CDR2: LGHDT and YNNKEL (reference sequence). V dropped 0 bases and J dropped 8 bases, with 17 bases sitting between them. CDR3 residues: CASSQDPVRLVDEQFF. In DNA, the CDR3 is TGTGCCAGCAGCCAAGATCCGGTTAGGTTAGTCGATGAGCAGTTCTTC.

This chain uses TRBV7-2 with TRBJ2-3; 13 bases fit TRBD2. CDR1 is SGHTA, CDR2 FQGNSA, per germline. CDR3 length: 15 amino acids. With V trimmed by 5 bases and J by 4 bases, 3 bases remained unmatched. Written as DNA, the CDR3 is TGTGCCAGCAGCCGGACTAGCGGGAGACCAGATACGCAGTATTTT. This translates into CASSRTSGRPDTQYF.

The chain combines TRBV10-3 with TRBJ2-4; tentative D call: TRBD1 (6 bases). The CDR3 totals 15 residues. With 0 bases removed from V and 4 bases from J, the gap between germline ends came to 10 bases. Germline values: CDR1 ENHRY, CDR2 SYGVKD. The CDR3 DNA follows: TGTGCCATCAGTGAGTCGAACAGGGCTAAAAACATTCAGTACTTC. Its translation: CAISESNRAKNIQYF.

This chain links TRBV3-1 with TRBJ1-4; D not certain. CDR3 length equals 18 residues. V was shortened by 2 bases and J by 0 bases, with 16 bases between the two germline ends. CDR1 and CDR2 (germline): LGHDT, YNNKEL (reference sequence). For the CDR3, the DNA is TGTGCCAGCAGCCAATTCCGCGGAAGCTCATCAACTAATGAAAAACTGTTTTTT. Translated, it gives CASSQFRGSSSTNEKLFF.

This clonotype occurred a few times. V usage is TRBV28 and J usage is TRBJ2-5; maybe TRBD1 (6 bases). The CDR3 consists of 17 residues. Trimming pared 1 base from V and 1 base from J, leaving 16 bases between. Germline CDR1 reads MDHEN; CDR2 reads SYDVKM. CDR3: CASSLSNLRGPQETQYF. The CDR3 coding sequence is TGTGCCAGCAGTTTATCCAATCTCAGGGGCCCCCAAGAGACCCAGTACTTC. The full variable domain, its missing parts supplied by reference TRBV28 and TRBJ2-5, is DVKVTQSSRYLVKRTGEKVFLECVQDMDHENMFWYRQDPGLGLRLIYFSYDVKMKEKGDIPEGYSVSREKKERFSLILESASTNQTSMYLCASSLSNLRGPQETQYFGPGTRLLVL.

The chain is built from TRBV4-1 and TRBJ1-2; 8 bases line up with TRBD1. CDR1 and CDR2 from the germline V gene are MGHRA and YSYEKL. CDR3 length equals 16 residues. The ends lost 1 base at V and 6 bases at J; junction bases unmatched: 10. The CDR3 DNA is TGCGCCAGCAGCCAAGTGGCCCTCGGACAGGGAGATGGCTACACCTTC. This sequence encodes CASSQVALGQGDGYTF.

This clonotype came up once. The chain has TRBV10-3 and TRBJ1-5; D is uncertain. Germline CDR1 and CDR2: ENHRY and SYGVKD. Trimming took off 3 bases at V and 1 base at J, with 7 bases between the two ends. CDR3 length equals 14 residues. The CDR3 loop is CAISEVESNQPQHF. CDR3 bases: TGTGCCATCAGTGAAGTCGAGAGCAATCAGCCCCAGCATTTT.

The sample holds a few counts of this clonotype. The CDR3 DNA reads as TGTGCCAGCTCACCGGTTCTCCGGGCCGAAAATGAGCAGTTCTTC. This translates into CASSPVLRAENEQFF. This chain uses TRBV18 with TRBJ2-1; the D is unclear. CDR3 size: 15 residues. Trimming removed 3 bases at V and 7 bases at J, with 16 bases between. Germline V gives CDR1 KGHSH, CDR2 LQKENI.

This chain links TRBV2 with TRBJ1-1; TRBD1 might be the D (5 bases). CDR1 and CDR2 (germline): SNHLY, FYNNEI. Trimming took 2 bases from V and 5 from J, leaving 15 bases between them. The CDR3 runs 15 residues. Here the CDR3 DNA reads TGTGCCAGCAGTGAACAGATCACCGGGGGAACTGAAGCTTTCTTT. Translated, it gives CASSEQITGGTEAFF.

The V gene is TRBV7-3, the J gene TRBJ2-3; a weak D match, TRBD2 (5 bases). The CDR3 is made up of 15 amino acids. The germline CDR1 and CDR2 sequences are SGHTA and FQGTGA. Trimming removed 1 base at V and 4 bases at J, with 12 bases between. The chain's CDR3 is CASSLIGWESDTQYF. CDR3 in DNA: TGTGCCAGCAGCTTAATTGGTTGGGAGTCAGATACGCAGTATTTT.

The CDR3 loop reads CASSQDIGSGGFTGELFF. The CDR3 bases are TGTGCCAGCAGCCAAGATATCGGCAGCGGGGGGTTCACCGGGGAGCTGTTTTTT. The V gene is TRBV4-2, the J gene TRBJ2-2; 9 nucleotides match TRBD2. CDR3 length equals 18 residues. J lost 4 bases, V lost 0 bases, and 9 bases had no gene match. The germline V gene has CDR1 LGHNA and CDR2 YNFKEQ.

The chain is built from TRBV5-8 and TRBJ2-7; no firm D call. V lost 4 bases, J lost 1 base, and 18 bases lay in between. Looked up from germline, CDR1 is SGHTS and CDR2 is YDEGEE. The CDR3 covers 16 residues. The CDR3 DNA sequence: TGTGCCAGCAGCGCCACTTTCCAGGTTAATTCCTACGAGCAGTACTTC. Protein product: CASSATFQVNSYEQYF.

This clonotype was detected a few times. The chain employs TRBV6-5 and TRBJ1-2, with 12 bases identical to TRBD1. The germline V gene encodes CDR1 MNHEY and CDR2 SVGAGI. The trim removed 2 bases at V and 7 bases at J, leaving 8 bases unmatched. The CDR3 runs to 16 residues. CDR3 nucleotides: TGTGCCAGCAGTTACGCATCCGGGACAGGGGGCGGTGGCTACACCTTC. Its protein is CASSYASGTGGGGYTF.

This clonotype was observed a handful of times. V and J are TRBV29-1 and TRBJ2-7, with D possibly TRBD2 on 7 matching bases. The CDR3 runs to 10 residues. Looked up from germline, CDR1 is SQVTM and CDR2 is ANQGSEA. Trimming removed 4 bases from V and 12 bases from J, with 13 bases in between. In nucleotides, the CDR3 is TGCAGCGTTGTAAAGGGGGGGCGGTACTTC. It is translated as CSVVKGGRYF.